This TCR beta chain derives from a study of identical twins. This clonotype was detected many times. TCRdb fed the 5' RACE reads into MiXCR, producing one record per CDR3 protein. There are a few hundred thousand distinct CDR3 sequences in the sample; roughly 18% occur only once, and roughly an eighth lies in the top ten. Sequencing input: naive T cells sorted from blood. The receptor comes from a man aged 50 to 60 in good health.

CDR3 nucleotides: TGTGCCAGCTCACCACCGGAGGGGCGCGTCGGAGAGACCCAGTACTTC. It encodes CASSPPEGRVGETQYF. V usage is TRBV18 and J usage is TRBJ2-5, with D possibly being TRBD2 (6 bases). The CDR3 contains 16 residues. Per germline, CDR1 KGHSH and CDR2 LQKENI. Trimming removed 0 bases from V and 4 bases from J, with 15 bases in between.